Listed below are T cell receptor beta chains from one sample, sequenced in a study of CD8 T cells in ankylosing spondylitis. TCRdb processed the 5' RACE reads anew with MiXCR; each CDR3 protein has one entry. The data hold around 30,000 distinct CDR3 sequences, with about 5.6% observed a single time. The sample taken for sequencing was blood, either unsorted or a sorted T cell fraction (not recorded which). These receptors all come from a female donor with ankylosing spondylitis or in good health (not recorded which). Each CDR3 is given with its conserved first and last residue. A row's size may be missing; if present it is once, few, many or a size class.

j_gene | abundance | v_gene | CDR3aa
TRBJ1-1 | many | TRBV9 | CASSRNLWNTEAFF
TRBJ1-3 | many | TRBV9 | CASSVGQGMFGNTIYF
TRBJ2-3 | . | TRBV9 | CASSVVPRGTDTQYF
TRBJ2-7 | many | TRBV9 | CASSAPTASKQYF
TRBJ2-6 | many | TRBV9 | CASSLFLGDDSGANVLTF
TRBJ2-7 | many | TRBV9 | CASSLSTSGYEQYF
TRBJ2-3 | few | TRBV9 | CASSPEAEGDTQYF
TRBJ1-2 | many | TRBV9 | CASSPTARGGGYTF
TRBJ2-5 | many | TRBV9 | CASSAGAAPRETQYF
TRBJ2-2 | . | TRBV9 | CAISFRPNNGELFF
TRBJ2-7 | many | TRBV9 | CASSGTSGGAYREQYF
TRBJ2-5 | few | TRBV9 | CASSVERGGATQYF
TRBJ2-5 | many | TRBV9 | CASSVGFRGTGQETQYF
TRBJ2-6 | many | TRBV9 | CASSVGTGGASGANVLTF
TRBJ2-2 | few | TRBV9 | CASSVASSSSGELFF
TRBJ2-1 | many | TRBV12-3/TRBV12-4 | CASPRLTSYNEQFF
TRBJ2-1 | few | TRBV11-2 | CASSLGASASNEQFF
TRBJ2-7 | many | TRBV9 | CASSVTGGYEQYF
TRBJ2-1 | . | TRBV9 | CASSSGTSLYNEQFF
TRBJ2-2 | many | TRBV9 | CASSVGLAGGVTGELFF
TRBJ2-1 | many | TRBV9 | CASSVEAQSGNEQFF
TRBJ1-1 | many | TRBV9 | CASTTAGRTEAFF
TRBJ2-7 | . | TRBV9 | CASSVGGGATYEQYF
TRBJ2-5 | many | TRBV9 | CASSVGLAEGQETQYF
TRBJ2-2 | many | TRBV9 | CASRSQGTFAGELFF
TRBJ2-1 | many | TRBV9 | CASSVGGVNSYNEQFF
TRBJ1-2 | many | TRBV9 | CASSAHGAYGYTF
TRBJ1-2 | few | TRBV9 | CASSVEARAHYGYTF
TRBJ1-2 | few | TRBV9 | CASSETGAGGYTF
TRBJ1-6 | many | TRBV9 | CASSVIGNSPLHF
TRBJ1-5 | many | TRBV9 | CASSATVSNQPQHF
TRBJ2-1 | . | TRBV9 | CASSVDPLPEQFF
TRBJ2-1 | medium-sized | TRBV9 | CASSVAMGTSSYNEQFF
TRBJ1-6 | many | TRBV9 | CASSEDRGAYNSPLHF
TRBJ1-5 | few | TRBV9 | CASSPTGGSNQPQHF
TRBJ1-1 | many | TRBV9 | CASSVEMNTEAFF
TRBJ2-3 | many | TRBV9 | CASSLTSGSTDTQYF
TRBJ2-3 | medium-sized | TRBV9 | CASSVRGSDTQYF
TRBJ2-7 | many | TRBV9 | CASSVGPGASYEQYF
TRBJ1-2 | medium-sized | TRBV9 | CASSLHPGLTEGGYTF
TRBJ2-6 | many | TRBV9 | CASRPRGEGVLTF
TRBJ2-6 | few | TRBV6-4 | CASKPLTGFPNVLTF
TRBJ1-3 | medium-sized | TRBV9 | CASSVVGQNRSGNTIYF
TRBJ1-6 | many | TRBV9 | CASSASRVSPLHF
TRBJ2-4 | many | TRBV9 | CASSVDGLAKNIQYF
TRBJ2-1 | many | TRBV9 | CASSVVVGEQFF
TRBJ1-4 | many | TRBV9 | CASSEQPTNEKLFF
TRBJ2-2 | many | TRBV9 | CASSTISGSGELFF